The entry below gives a single TCR beta chain sequence along with its context. Its specificity is not known. The source of the sample is a study of T cell responses to AZD1222 COVID-19 vaccine. The study, taken as a whole, reports: Baseline serology detected seropositivity in only 6 or 7 AZD1222 recipients. Elevations in Spike-specific TCR breadth and depth followed administration of two AZD1222 doses.

Assay: immunoSEQ multiplex PCR; the TCRdb copy retains only in-frame clones and omits some. The sample carries 120,000 or so clones, about nine tenths recorded once. The CDR3 loop spans 15 amino acids. CDR1 and CDR2 (germline): MNHEY, SVGAGI. V was shortened by 6 bases and J by 3 bases, with 14 bases between the two germline ends. The gene calls are TRBV6-5 and TRBJ1-4; D not certain. Material: peripheral blood, obtained on day 0 of AZD1222 vaccination. The TCR originated in an adult in good health. The CDR3: CASSLGGRSNEKLFF. CDR3 bases: TGTGCCAGCAGCCTAGGTGGACGGTCTAATGAAAAACTGTTTTTT.